Given below is one T cell receptor beta chain in context. The CDR3 consists of 20 residues. Trimming cost V 7 bases and J 2 bases, with 30 bases left between them. Germline V gene sequence: CDR1 SEHNR, CDR2 FQNEAQ (reference sequence). Sequencing was performed with immunoSEQ multiplex PCR; in TCRdb, only in-frame clones are kept and a portion is missing. Of 350,000 to 500,000 clones detected, more than 70% appear once; the ten largest clones hold approximately 1.5%. This entry belongs to a study of blood T cell repertoires in COVID-19. The genes are TRBV7-9 and TRBJ1-5; TRBD1 might be the D (5 bases). The TCR originated in a woman under 30 who had been exposed to COVID-19. Sequencing used PBMCs or T cells enriched from blood (not recorded which). CDR3 in amino acids: CASTSRSPGSGVSGNQPQHF. The CDR3 bases are TGTGCCAGCACCTCACGGTCCCCGGGTTCGGGGGTATCGGGCAATCAGCCCCAGCATTTT. The whole variable domain, remainder taken from reference TRBV7-9 and TRBJ1-5, is DTGVSQNPRHKITKRGQNVTFRCDPISEHNRLYWYRQTLGQGPEFLTYFQNEAQLEKSRLLSDRFSAERPKGSFSTLEIQRTEQGDSAMYLCASTSRSPGSGVSGNQPQHFGDGTRLSIL.